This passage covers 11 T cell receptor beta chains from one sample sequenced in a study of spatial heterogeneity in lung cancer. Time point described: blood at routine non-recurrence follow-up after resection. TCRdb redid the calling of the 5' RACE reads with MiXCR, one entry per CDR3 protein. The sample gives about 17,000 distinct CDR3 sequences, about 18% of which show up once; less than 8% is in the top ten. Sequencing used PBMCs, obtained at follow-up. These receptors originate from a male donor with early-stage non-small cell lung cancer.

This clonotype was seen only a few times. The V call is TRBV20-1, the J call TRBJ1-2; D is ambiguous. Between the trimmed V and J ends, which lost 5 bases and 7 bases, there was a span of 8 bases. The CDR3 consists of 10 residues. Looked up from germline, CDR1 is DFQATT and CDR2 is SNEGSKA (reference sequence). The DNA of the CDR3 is TGCAGTGCTGGGAGTCGTGGCTACACCTTC. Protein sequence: CSAGSRGYTF.

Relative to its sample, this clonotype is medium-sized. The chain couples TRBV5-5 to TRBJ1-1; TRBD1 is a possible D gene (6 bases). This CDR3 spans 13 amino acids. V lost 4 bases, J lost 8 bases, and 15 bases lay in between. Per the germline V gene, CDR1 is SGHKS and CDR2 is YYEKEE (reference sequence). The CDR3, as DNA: TGTGCCAGCAGCGGGACCACCCAGGGGGAAGCTTTCTTT. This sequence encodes CASSGTTQGEAFF.

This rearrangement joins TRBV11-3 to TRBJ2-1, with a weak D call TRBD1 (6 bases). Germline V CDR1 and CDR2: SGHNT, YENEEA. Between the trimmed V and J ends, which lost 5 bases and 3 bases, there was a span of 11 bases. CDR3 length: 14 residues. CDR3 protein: CASSPLGGYNEQFF. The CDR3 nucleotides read TGTGCCAGCAGCCCTCTAGGGGGCTACAATGAGCAGTTCTTC.

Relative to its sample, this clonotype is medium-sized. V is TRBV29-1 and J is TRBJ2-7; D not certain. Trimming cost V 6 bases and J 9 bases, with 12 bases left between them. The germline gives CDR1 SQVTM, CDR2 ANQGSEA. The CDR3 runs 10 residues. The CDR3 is CSVANTVQYF. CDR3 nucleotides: TGCAGCGTGGCCAATACGGTGCAGTACTTC.

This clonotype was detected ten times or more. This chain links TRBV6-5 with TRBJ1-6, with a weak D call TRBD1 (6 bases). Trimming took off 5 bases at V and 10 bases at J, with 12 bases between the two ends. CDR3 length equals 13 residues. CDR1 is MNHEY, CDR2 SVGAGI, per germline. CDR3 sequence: CASSDNRESPLHF. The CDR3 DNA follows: TGTGCCAGCAGTGACAACAGGGAGTCACCCCTCCACTTT.

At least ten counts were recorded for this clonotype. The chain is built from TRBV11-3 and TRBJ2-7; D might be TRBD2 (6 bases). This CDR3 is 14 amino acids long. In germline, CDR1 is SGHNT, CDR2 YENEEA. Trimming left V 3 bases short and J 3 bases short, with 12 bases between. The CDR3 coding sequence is TGTGCCAGCAGCTTGGACACTAGCTACTACGAGCAGTACTTC. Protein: CASSLDTSYYEQYF.

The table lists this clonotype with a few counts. Written as DNA, the CDR3 is TGTGCCAGCAATTTACATGGCAGAAGCACAGATACGCAGTATTTT. This sequence encodes CASNLHGRSTDTQYF. This sequence joins TRBV6-6 and TRBJ2-3; no clear D. This CDR3 region has 15 residues. CDR1 and CDR2 from the germline V gene are MNHNY and SVGAGI (reference sequence). Trimming cost V 7 bases and J 0 bases, with 14 bases left between them.

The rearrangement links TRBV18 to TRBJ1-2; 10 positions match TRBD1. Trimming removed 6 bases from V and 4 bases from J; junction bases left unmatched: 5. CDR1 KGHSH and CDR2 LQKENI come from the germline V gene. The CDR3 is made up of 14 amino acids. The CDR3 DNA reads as TGTGCCAGCTCCCGGGACAGGGGAGCCTATGGCTACACCTTC. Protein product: CASSRDRGAYGYTF.

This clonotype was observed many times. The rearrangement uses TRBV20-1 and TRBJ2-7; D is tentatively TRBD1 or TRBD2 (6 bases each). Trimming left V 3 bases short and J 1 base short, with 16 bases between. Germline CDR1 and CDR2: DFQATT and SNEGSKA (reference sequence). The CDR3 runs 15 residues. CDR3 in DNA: TGCAGTGCTAGTAGTAGGCAGGGGACTTCCTACGAGCAGTACTTC. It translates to CSASSRQGTSYEQYF.

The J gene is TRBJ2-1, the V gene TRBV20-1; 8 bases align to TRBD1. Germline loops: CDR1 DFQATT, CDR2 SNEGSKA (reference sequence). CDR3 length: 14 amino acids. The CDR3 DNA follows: TGCAGCTGGGGTCCTGGACAGGGCCACAATGAGCAGTTCTTC. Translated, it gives CSWGPGQGHNEQFF.

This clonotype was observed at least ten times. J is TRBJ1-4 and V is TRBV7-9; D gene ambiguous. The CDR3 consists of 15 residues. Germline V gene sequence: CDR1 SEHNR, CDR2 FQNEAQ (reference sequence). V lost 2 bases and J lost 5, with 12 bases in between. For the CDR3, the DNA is TGTGCCAGCAGCTTAACTTGGAAGCAGAATGAAAAACTGTTTTTT. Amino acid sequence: CASSLTWKQNEKLFF.